The T cell receptor beta chain under discussion was sequenced for a study of blood T cells in healthy people across ages. Next came a second PCR, run for about 6 to 11 cycles, which used a sample-barcoded 5' primer along with a J-beta primer mix. TCRdb ran MiXCR on the 5' RACE reads and lists one entry per CDR3 protein. Among about 1.4 million distinct CDR3 sequences, roughly 64% were seen once, and the ten largest hold approximately 7%. The CDR3 is 14 amino acids. Between the trimmed V and J ends, which lost 4 bases and 2 bases, there was a span of 12 bases. Per the germline V gene, CDR1 is SQVTM and CDR2 is ANQGSEA. A few counts support this clonotype.

The sample consisted of blood. The chain uses TRBV29-1 and TRBJ2-1, with unresolved D. The receptor comes from a man younger than 35 in good health. The CDR3, as DNA: TGCAGCGTTGGTGTCGGCTCTACCTACAATGAGCAGTTCTTC. Translation gives CSVGVGSTYNEQFF.